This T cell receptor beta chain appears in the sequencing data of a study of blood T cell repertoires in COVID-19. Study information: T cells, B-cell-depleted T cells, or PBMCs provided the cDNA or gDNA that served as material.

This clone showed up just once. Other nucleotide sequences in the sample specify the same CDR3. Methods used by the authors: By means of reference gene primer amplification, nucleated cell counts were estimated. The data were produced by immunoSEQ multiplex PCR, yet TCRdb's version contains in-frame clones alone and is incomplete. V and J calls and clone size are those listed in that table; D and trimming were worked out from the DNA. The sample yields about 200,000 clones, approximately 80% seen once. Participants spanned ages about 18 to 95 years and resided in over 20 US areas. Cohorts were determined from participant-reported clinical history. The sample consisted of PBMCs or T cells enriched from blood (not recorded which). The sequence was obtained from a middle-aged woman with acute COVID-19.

The CDR3 loop reads CASSLDRDTEAFF. CDR3 DNA: TGTGCCAGCAGCTTAGACCGAGACACTGAAGCTTTCTTT. The chain is built from TRBV11-2 and TRBJ1-1; D not certain. Looked up from germline, CDR1 is SGHAT and CDR2 is FQNNGV. Trimming removed 0 bases from V and 3 bases from J, with 5 bases in between. The CDR3 has 13 residues.